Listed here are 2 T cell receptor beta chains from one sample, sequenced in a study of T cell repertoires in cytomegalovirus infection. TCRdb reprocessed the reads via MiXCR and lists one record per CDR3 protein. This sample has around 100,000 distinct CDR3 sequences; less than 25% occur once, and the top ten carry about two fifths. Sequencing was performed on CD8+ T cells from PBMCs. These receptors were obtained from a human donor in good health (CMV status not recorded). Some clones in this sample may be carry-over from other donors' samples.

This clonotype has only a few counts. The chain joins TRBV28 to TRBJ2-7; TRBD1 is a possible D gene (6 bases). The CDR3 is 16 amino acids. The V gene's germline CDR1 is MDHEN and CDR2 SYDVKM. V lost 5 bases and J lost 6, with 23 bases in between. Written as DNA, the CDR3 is TGTGCCAGCAGTGAACCACCTTGGGGACACCGCGGCGAGCAGTACTTC. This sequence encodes CASSEPPWGHRGEQYF.

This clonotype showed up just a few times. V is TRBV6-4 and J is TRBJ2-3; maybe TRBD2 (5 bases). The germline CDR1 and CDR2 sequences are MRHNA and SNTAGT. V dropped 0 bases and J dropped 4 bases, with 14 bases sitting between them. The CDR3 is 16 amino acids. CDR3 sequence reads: CASSDSLRTGADTQYF. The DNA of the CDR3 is TGTGCCAGCAGTGACTCGTTAAGGACTGGGGCAGATACGCAGTATTTT.